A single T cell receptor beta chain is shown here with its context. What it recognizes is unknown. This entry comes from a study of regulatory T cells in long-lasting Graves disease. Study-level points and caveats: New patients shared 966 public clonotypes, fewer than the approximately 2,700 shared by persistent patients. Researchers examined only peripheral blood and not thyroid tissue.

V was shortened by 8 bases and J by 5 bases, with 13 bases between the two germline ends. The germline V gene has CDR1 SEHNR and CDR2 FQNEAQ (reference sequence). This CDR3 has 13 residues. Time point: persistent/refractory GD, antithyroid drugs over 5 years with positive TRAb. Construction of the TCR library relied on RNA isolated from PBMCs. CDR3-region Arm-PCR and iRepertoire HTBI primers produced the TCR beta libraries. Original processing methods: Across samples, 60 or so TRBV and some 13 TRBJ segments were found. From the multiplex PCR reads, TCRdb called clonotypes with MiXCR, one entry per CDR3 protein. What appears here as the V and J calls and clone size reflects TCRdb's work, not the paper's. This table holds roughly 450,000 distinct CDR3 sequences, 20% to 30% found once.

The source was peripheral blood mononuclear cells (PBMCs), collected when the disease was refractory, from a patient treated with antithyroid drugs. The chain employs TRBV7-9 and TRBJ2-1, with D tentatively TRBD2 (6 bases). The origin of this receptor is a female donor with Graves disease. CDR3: CASRRWEDNEQFF. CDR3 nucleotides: TGTGCCAGCCGTCGTTGGGAGGACAATGAGCAGTTCTTC.